This TCR beta chain originates from a study of cytomegalovirus exposure and HLA in healthy donors. Looked up from germline, CDR1 is MNHNS and CDR2 is SASEGT. The CDR3 loop spans 15 amino acids. V shed 0 bases and J shed 0 bases, with 3 bases lying between them. Researchers ran the PCR with 60 Vbeta and 13 Jbeta primers. The method was immunoSEQ multiplex PCR; TCRdb's version includes in-frame clones alone and lacks a portion of them. The sample contains nearly 110,000 clones, about three quarters of which appear only once. The receptor comes from a boy aged 5-17 years in good health and CMV-seronegative. Source material: PBMCs. V is TRBV6-1 and J is TRBJ2-6; D is unresolved. The CDR3 here is CASSEAYSGANVLTF. In DNA form, the CDR3 reads TGTGCCAGCAGTGAAGCGTACTCTGGGGCCAACGTCCTGACTTTC.